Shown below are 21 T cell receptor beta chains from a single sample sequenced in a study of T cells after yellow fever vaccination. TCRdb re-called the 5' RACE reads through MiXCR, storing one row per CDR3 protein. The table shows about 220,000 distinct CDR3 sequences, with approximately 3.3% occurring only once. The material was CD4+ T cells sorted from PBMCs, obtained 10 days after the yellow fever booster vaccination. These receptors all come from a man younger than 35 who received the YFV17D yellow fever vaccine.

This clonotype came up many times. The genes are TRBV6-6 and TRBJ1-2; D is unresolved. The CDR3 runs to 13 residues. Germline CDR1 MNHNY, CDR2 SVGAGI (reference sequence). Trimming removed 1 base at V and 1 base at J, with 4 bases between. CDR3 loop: CASSYYGNYGYTF. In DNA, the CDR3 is TGTGCCAGCAGTTACTACGGTAACTATGGCTACACCTTC.

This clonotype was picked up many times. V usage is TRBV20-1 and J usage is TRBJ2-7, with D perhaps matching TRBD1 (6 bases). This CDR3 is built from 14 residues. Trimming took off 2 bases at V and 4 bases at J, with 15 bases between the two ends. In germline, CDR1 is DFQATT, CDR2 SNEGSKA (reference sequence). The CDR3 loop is CSARPNTGTYEQYF. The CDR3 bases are TGCAGTGCTAGACCCAATACAGGGACGTACGAGCAGTACTTC.

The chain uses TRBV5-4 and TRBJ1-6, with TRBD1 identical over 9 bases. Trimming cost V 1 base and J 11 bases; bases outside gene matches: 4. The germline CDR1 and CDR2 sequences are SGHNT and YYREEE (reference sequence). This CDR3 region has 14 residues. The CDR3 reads CASSLQGDRAPLHF. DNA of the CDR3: TGTGCCAGCAGCTTGCAGGGGGACAGGGCACCCCTCCACTTT.

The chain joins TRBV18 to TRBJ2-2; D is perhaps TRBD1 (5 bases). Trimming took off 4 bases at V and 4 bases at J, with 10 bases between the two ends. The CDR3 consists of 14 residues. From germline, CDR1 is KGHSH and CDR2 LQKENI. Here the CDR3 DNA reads TGTGCCAGCTCACTACAGGATAGCACCGGGGAGCTGTTTTTT. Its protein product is CASSLQDSTGELFF.

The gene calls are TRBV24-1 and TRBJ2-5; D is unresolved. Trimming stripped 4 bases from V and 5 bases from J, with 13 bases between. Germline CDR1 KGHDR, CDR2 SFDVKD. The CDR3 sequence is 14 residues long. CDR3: CATSDPILGETQYF. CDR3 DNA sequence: TGTGCCACCAGTGACCCCATTTTGGGGGAGACCCAGTACTTC.

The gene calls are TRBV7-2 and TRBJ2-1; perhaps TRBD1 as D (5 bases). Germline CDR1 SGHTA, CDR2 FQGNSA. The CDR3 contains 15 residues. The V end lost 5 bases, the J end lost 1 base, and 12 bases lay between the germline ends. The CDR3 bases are TGTGCCAGCAGCCGTGTGGGGCGTTCCTACAATGAGCAGTTCTTC. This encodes CASSRVGRSYNEQFF.

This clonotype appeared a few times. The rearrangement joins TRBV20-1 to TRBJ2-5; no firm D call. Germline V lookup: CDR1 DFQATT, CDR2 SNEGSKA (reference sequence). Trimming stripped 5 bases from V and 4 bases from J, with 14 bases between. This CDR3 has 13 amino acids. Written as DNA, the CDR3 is TGCAGTGCTGTTAAGGTCGTGGGAGAGACCCAGTACTTC. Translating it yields CSAVKVVGETQYF.

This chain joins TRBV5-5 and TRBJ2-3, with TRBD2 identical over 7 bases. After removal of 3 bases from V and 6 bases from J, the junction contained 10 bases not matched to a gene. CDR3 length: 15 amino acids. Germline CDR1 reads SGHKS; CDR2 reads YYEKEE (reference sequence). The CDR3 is CASSWGGSGLDTQYF. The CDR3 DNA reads TGTGCCAGCAGCTGGGGGGGGTCAGGGCTCGATACGCAGTATTTT.

Here the CDR3 DNA reads TGTGCCAGCAGCCCCTTTGAGGGGCTAGAAAATAGAACTAATGAAAAACTGTTTTTT. This sequence encodes CASSPFEGLENRTNEKLFF. The chain links TRBV7-9 to TRBJ1-4, with D possibly being TRBD1 (5 bases). The CDR3 runs 19 residues. Between the trimmed V and J ends, which lost 5 bases and 1 base, there was a span of 23 bases. Germline CDR1 is SEHNR and CDR2 is FQNEAQ (reference sequence). The full variable domain, in which reference TRBV7-9 and TRBJ1-4 provide the parts outside the CDR3, is DTGVSQNPRHKITKRGQNVTFRCDPISEHNRLYWYRQTLGQGPEFLTYFQNEAQLEKSRLLSDRFSAERPKGSFSTLEIQRTEQGDSAMYLCASSPFEGLENRTNEKLFFGSGTQLSVL.

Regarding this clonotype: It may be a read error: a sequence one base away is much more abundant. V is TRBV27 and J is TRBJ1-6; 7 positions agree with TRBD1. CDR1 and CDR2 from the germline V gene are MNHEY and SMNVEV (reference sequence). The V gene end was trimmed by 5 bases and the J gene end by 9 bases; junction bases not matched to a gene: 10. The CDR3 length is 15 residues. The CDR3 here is CASSPTGCFGSPLHF. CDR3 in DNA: TGTGCCAGCAGTCCGACAGGGTGCTTCGGTTCACCCCTCCACTTT.

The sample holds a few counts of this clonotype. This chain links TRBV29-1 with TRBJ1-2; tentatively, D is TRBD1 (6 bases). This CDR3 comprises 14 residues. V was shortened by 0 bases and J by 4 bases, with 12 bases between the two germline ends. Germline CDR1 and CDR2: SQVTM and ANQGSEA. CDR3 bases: TGCAGCGTTGAAGATCCAGGGGCGAGCTATGGCTACACCTTC. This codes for CSVEDPGASYGYTF.

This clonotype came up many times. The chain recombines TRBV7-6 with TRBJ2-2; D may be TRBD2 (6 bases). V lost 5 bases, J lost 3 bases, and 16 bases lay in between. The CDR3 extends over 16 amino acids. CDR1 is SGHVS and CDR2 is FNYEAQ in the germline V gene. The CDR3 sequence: CASSPQTGGDTGELFF. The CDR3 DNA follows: TGTGCCAGCAGCCCTCAGACCGGGGGAGACACCGGGGAGCTGTTTTTT.

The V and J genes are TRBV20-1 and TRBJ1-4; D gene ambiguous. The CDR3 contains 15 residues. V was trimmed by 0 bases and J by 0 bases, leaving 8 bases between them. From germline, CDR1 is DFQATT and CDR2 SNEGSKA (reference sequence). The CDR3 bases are TGCAGTGCTAGAGATGGCGGGGCAACTAATGAAAAACTGTTTTTT. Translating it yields CSARDGGATNEKLFF.

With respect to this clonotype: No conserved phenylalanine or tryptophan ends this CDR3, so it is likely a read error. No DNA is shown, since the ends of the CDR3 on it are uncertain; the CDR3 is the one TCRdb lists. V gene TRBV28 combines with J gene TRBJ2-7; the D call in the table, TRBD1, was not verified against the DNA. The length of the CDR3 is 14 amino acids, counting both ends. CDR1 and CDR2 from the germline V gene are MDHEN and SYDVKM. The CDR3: CASIWEGTGVEWTS.

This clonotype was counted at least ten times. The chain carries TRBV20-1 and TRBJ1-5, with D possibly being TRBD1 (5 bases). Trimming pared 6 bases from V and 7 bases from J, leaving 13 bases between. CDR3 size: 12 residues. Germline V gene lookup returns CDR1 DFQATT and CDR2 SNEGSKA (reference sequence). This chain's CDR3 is CSAVGGWQPQHF. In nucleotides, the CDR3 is TGCAGTGCAGTTGGGGGATGGCAGCCCCAGCATTTT.

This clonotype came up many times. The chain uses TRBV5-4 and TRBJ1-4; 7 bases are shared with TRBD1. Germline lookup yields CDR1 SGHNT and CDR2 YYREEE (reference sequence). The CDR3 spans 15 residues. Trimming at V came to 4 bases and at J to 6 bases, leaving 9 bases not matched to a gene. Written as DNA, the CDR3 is TGTGCCAGCAGCCGGGGTGGACAGGTTGATGAAAAACTGTTTTTT. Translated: CASSRGGQVDEKLFF. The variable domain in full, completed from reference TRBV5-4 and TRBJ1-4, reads ETGVTQSPTHLIKTRGQQVTLRCSSQSGHNTVSWYQQALGQGPQFIFQYYREEENGRGNFPPRFSGLQFPNYSSELNVNALELDDSALYLCASSRGGQVDEKLFFGSGTQLSVL.

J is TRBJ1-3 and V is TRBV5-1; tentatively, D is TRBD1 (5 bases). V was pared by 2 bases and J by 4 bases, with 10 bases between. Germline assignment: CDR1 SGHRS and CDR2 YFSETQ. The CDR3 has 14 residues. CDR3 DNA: TGCGCCAGCAGCTTTAGCGGGGACGGAAACACCATATATTTT. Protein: CASSFSGDGNTIYF.

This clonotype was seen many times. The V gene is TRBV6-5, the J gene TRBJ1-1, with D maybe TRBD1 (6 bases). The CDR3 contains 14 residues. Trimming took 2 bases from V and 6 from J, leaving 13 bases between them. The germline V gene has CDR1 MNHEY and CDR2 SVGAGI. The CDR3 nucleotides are TGTGCCAGCAGTTACCCGGGGGGCCTGGCTGAAGCTTTCTTT. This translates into CASSYPGGLAEAFF.

The CDR3 region has the DNA TGCGCCAGCAGCCAAGATCGACAGATCACCGGGGAGCTGTTTTTT. Translating gives CASSQDRQITGELFF. The chain recombines TRBV4-3 with TRBJ2-2, with a weak D call TRBD1 (5 bases). This CDR3 region has 15 residues. V shed 0 bases and J shed 4 bases, with 9 bases lying between them. CDR1 is LGHNA and CDR2 is YSLEER in the germline V gene.

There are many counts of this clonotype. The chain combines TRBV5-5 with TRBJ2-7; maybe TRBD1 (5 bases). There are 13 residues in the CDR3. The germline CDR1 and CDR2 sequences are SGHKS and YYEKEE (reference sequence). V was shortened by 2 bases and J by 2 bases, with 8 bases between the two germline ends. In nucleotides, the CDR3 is TGTGCCAGCAGCTTCTTGGGGCCCTACGAGCAGTACTTC. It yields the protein CASSFLGPYEQYF.

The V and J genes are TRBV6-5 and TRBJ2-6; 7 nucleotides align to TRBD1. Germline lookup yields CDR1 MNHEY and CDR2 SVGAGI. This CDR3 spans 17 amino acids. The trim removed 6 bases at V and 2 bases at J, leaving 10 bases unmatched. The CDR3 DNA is TGTGCCAGCAGATCGACAGGGAAATTAACTGGGGCCAACGTCCTGACTTTC. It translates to CASRSTGKLTGANVLTF.